This T cell receptor beta chain was captured in a study of blood T cells in healthy people across ages. With a J-beta primer mix and a sample-barcoded 5' primer, a second PCR ran roughly 6 to 11 cycles. TCRdb recomputed calls from the 5' RACE reads with MiXCR, one row per CDR3 protein. The data contain about 780,000 distinct CDR3 sequences, roughly 26% of them singletons. The table lists this clonotype with a few counts. Trimming took off 2 bases at V and 3 bases at J, with 5 bases between the two ends. The CDR3 covers 12 residues. Germline V gene lookup returns CDR1 LGHDT and CDR2 YNNKEL (reference sequence). Isolation recovered at least 6 million PBMCs from every sample. Samples each had at least 5 micrograms of total RNA extracted. The sample also formed part of further work on T cells of mothers and their children. According to that study: There were over 10 million TCR beta CDR3 reads from each mother and about 3 million from each child. Researchers found no T cell clones that were persistent and microchimeric.

This receptor was obtained from a boy aged 10-17 years in good health. The rearrangement joins TRBV3-1 to TRBJ2-7; D is unresolved. The sequencing input was blood. The CDR3 DNA follows: TGTGCCAGCAGCCAAAAAAGCTACGAGCAGTACTTC. Protein sequence: CASSQKSYEQYF.